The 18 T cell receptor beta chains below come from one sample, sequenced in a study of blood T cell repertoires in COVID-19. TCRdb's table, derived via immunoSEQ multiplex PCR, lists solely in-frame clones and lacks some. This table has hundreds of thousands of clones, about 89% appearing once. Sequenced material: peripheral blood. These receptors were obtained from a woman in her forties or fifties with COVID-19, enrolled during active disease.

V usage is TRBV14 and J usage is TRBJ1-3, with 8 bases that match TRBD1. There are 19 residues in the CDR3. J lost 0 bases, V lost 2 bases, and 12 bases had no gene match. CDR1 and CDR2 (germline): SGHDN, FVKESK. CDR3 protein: CASSQRRDRPFLSGNTIYF. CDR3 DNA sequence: TGTGCCAGCAGCCAACGCAGGGACAGGCCTTTCCTCTCTGGAAACACCATATATTTT.

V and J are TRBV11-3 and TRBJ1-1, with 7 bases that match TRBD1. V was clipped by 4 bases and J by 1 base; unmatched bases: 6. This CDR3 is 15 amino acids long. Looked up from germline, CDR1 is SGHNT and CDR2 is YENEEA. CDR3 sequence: CASSSAGTANTEAFF. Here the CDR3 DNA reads TGTGCCAGCAGCTCGGCCGGGACAGCGAACACTGAAGCTTTCTTT.

This CDR3 is CASSRDMNTEAFF. CDR3 sequence (DNA): TGTGCCAGTTCTCGAGATATGAACACTGAAGCTTTCTTT. The chain links TRBV6-5 to TRBJ1-1; D is unclear. The V end lost 9 bases, the J end lost 0 bases, and 11 bases lay between the germline ends. The CDR3 totals 13 residues. The germline CDR1 and CDR2 sequences are MNHEY and SVGAGI.

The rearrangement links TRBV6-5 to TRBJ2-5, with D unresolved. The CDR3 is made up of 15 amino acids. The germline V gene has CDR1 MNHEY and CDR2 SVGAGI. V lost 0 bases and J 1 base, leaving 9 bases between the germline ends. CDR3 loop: CASSYSTYIQETQYF. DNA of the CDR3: TGTGCCAGCAGTTACTCGACATATATCCAAGAGACCCAGTACTTC.

CDR3 nucleotide sequence: TGTGCCAGCTCACCTACTCACAGGGGTGAGCAGTTCTTC. Translating gives CASSPTHRGEQFF. The gene calls are TRBV18 and TRBJ2-1, with 7 bases matching TRBD1. The germline gives CDR1 KGHSH, CDR2 LQKENI. Losses at the gene ends were 3 bases for V and 9 bases for J; bases not matched to a gene: 5. This CDR3 spans 13 amino acids.

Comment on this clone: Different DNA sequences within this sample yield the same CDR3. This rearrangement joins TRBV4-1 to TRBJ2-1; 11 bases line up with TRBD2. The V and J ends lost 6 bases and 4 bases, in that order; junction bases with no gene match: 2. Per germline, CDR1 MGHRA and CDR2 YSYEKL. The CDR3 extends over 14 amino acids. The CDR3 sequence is CASSLAGGYNEQFF. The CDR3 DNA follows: TGCGCCAGCAGTCTAGCGGGAGGATACAATGAGCAGTTCTTC.

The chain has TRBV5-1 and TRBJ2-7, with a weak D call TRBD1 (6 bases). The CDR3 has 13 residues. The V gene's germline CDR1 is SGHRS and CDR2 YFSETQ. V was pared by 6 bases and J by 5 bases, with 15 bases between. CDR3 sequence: CASTLTGNHEQYF. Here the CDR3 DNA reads TGCGCCAGCACCCTCACAGGGAACCACGAGCAGTACTTC.

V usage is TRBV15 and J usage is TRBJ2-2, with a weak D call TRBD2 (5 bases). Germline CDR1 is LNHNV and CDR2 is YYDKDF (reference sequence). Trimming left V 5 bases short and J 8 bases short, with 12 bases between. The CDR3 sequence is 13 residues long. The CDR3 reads CATSSHLAGELFF. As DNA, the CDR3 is TGTGCCACCAGCTCACATTTAGCGGGGGAGCTGTTTTTT.

The CDR3 sequence is CASSPWLAGGGTYNEQFF. For the CDR3, the DNA is TGTGCCAGCTCACCATGGCTCGCGGGAGGGGGCACCTACAATGAGCAGTTCTTC. This chain joins TRBV18 and TRBJ2-1; the match to TRBD2 covers 9 bases. Looked up from germline, CDR1 is KGHSH and CDR2 is LQKENI. The V and J ends lost 2 bases and 2 bases, in that order; junction bases with no gene match: 10. This CDR3 comprises 18 residues.

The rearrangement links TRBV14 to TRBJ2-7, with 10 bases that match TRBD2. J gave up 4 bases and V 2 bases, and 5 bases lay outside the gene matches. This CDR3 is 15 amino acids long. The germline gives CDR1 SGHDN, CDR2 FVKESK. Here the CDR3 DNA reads TGTGCCAGCAGCCAACTAGCGGGAGTATATTACGAGCAGTACTTC. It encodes CASSQLAGVYYEQYF.

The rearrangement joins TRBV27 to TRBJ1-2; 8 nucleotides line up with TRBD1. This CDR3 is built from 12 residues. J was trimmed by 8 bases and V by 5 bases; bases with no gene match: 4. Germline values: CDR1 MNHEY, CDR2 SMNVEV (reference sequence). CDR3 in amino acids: CASSDRGEGYTF. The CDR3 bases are TGTGCCAGCAGTGACAGGGGCGAGGGCTACACCTTC.

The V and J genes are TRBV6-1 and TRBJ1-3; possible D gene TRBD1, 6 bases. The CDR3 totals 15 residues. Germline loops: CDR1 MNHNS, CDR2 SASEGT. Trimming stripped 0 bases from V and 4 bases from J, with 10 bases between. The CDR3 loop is CASSEAWGQGNTIYF. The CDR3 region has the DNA TGTGCCAGCAGTGAAGCGTGGGGGCAAGGAAACACCATATATTTT.

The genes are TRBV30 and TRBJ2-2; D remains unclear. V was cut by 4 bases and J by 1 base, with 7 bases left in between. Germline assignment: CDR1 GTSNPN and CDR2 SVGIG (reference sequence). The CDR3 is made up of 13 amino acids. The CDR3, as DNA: TGTGCCTGGAAACCACTGAACACCGGGGAGCTGTTTTTT. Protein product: CAWKPLNTGELFF.

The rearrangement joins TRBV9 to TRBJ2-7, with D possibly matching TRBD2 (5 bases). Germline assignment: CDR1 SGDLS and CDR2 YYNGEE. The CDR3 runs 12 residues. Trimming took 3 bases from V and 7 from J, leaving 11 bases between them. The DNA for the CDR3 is TGTGCCAGCAGCGCCGCGGGCTTGGAGCAGTACTTC. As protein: CASSAAGLEQYF.

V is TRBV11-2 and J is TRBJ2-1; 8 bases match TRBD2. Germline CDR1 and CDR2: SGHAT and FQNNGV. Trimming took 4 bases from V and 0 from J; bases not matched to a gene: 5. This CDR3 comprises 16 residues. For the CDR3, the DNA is TGTGCCAGCAGCTATAGCGGGGCAAACTCCTACAATGAGCAGTTCTTC. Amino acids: CASSYSGANSYNEQFF.

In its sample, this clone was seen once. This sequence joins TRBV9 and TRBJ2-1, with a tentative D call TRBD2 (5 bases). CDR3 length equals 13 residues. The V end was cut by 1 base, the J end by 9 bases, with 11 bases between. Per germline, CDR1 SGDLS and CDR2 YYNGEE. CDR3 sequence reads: CASSVKGRGEQFF. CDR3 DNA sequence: TGTGCCAGCAGCGTAAAGGGTCGGGGTGAGCAGTTCTTC.

CDR3 bases: TGTGCCAGTACCCGGGCATGGGGCGGCGAGCAGTACTTC. This translates into CASTRAWGGEQYF. V and J are TRBV19 and TRBJ2-7; possible D gene TRBD1, 5 bases. V dropped 7 bases and J dropped 6 bases, with 16 bases sitting between them. CDR1 LNHDA and CDR2 SQIVND come from the germline V gene (reference sequence). The CDR3 has 13 amino acids.

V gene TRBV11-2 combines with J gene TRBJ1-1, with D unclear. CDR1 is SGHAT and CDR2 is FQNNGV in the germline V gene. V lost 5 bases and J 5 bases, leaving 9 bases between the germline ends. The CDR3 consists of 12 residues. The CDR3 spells CASSLTRTEAFF. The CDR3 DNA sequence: TGTGCCAGCAGCCTGACGAGGACTGAAGCTTTCTTT.